This T cell receptor beta chain was obtained from a study of human T cells and chemical hapten exposure. Overall study: Alopecia areata, totalis or universalis affected patients, mainly female. Findings of the study overall: Expanded TCRs created a significantly greater count of big CDR3 similarity clusters than controls did.

This clonotype appeared many times. Antigen specificity is unknown. Noted time point: pre-sensitization, week 0. Documented treatment: therapeutic diphenylcyclopropenone sensitization with weekly scalp DPC. Germline CDR1 KGHDR, CDR2 SFDVKD. The CDR3 runs 14 residues. V lost 9 bases and J lost 2; bases outside the gene matches: 2. As the library was built, unique molecular identifiers were attached to individual cDNA molecules. TCRdb passed the RACE reads through MiXCR, listing each CDR3 protein once. The sample lists roughly 250,000 distinct CDR3 sequences, about 9.4% seen once, with approximately 2.2% in the top ten.

The specimen comprised whole blood, sampled in connection with sensitization to the hapten diphenylcyclopropenone (DPC). This sequence was found in a woman between 35 and 50 years old with alopecia areata. Some clones in this sample may be carry-over from other donors' samples. J is TRBJ2-2 and V is TRBV24-1, with TRBD1 matching 10 bases. Written as DNA, the CDR3 is TGTGCCACCGGGACAGGGGATAACACCGGGGAGCTGTTTTTT. Amino acids: CATGTGDNTGELFF.